This passage covers 21 T cell receptor beta chains from one sample sequenced in a study of blood T cells in healthy people across ages. Combining a sample-barcoded 5' primer with a J-beta primer mix, a second PCR ran for roughly 6 to 12 cycles. One entry per CDR3 protein results from TCRdb running MiXCR on the 5' RACE reads. Of some 850,000 distinct CDR3 sequences detected, approximately 24% appear once; the ten largest clones hold under 3%. The sample was also reused in another study, on T cells of mothers and their children.

What was sequenced was blood. The receptors stem from a boy aged 5-17 years in good health.

This clonotype was seen more than once but under ten times. The V and J genes are TRBV3-1 and TRBJ2-1, with D possibly matching TRBD1 (5 bases). In germline, CDR1 is LGHDT, CDR2 YNNKEL (reference sequence). V lost 4 bases, J lost 5 bases, and 12 bases lay in between. This CDR3 is 14 amino acids long. CDR3 residues: CASSPRQGNNEQFF. CDR3 DNA sequence: TGTGCCAGCAGCCCCCGGCAGGGTAACAATGAGCAGTTCTTC.

The gene calls are TRBV29-1 and TRBJ2-7, with TRBD1 matching 11 bases. V lost 6 bases, J lost 0 bases, and 4 bases stayed unmatched. Germline lookup yields CDR1 SQVTM and CDR2 ANQGSEA. The CDR3 length is 14 residues. The CDR3 loop reads CSVTGTGGSYEQYF. As DNA, the CDR3 is TGCAGCGTCACCGGGACAGGGGGCTCCTACGAGCAGTACTTC.

The CDR3 sequence: CSVEDHRGYEQYF. CDR3 sequence (DNA): TGCAGCGTTGAAGATCACCGGGGCTACGAGCAGTACTTC. The chain recombines TRBV29-1 with TRBJ2-7; weak D call: TRBD2 (5 bases). This CDR3 has 13 amino acids. V dropped 0 bases and J dropped 3 bases, with 9 bases sitting between them. Germline V gene lookup returns CDR1 SQVTM and CDR2 ANQGSEA.

V and J are TRBV10-3 and TRBJ1-2, with 11 positions matching TRBD1. Germline V lookup: CDR1 ENHRY, CDR2 SYGVKD. This CDR3 comprises 14 residues. Germline trimming cut 6 bases from V and 6 bases from J; bases unmatched to any gene: 6. The CDR3 spells CAIRGDRGRDGYTF. In DNA, the CDR3 is TGTGCCATCAGGGGGGACAGGGGGAGAGATGGCTACACCTTC.

V gene TRBV4-1 combines with J gene TRBJ2-5; a weak D match, TRBD2 (5 bases). The end of the DNA aligns better with TRBJ2-7, so the J call may be wrong. The CDR3 sequence is 15 residues long. Germline CDR1 is MGHRA and CDR2 is YSYEKL. The CDR3, as DNA: TGCGCCAGCAGCCAAGGACGGGCTACCGGGGACGAGCAGTACTTC. Encoded protein: CASSQGRATGDEQYF.

A few counts support this clonotype. The chain is built from TRBV10-3 and TRBJ2-3; 9 nucleotides match TRBD2. This CDR3 spans 13 amino acids. Germline V gene sequence: CDR1 ENHRY, CDR2 SYGVKD. V dropped 4 bases and J dropped 5; count of bases not matched to a gene: 1. CDR3 loop: CAISASGEDTQYF. Written as DNA, the CDR3 is TGTGCCATCAGTGCTAGCGGGGAAGATACGCAGTATTTT.

The V gene is TRBV7-2, the J gene TRBJ2-5, with D unresolved. The DNA end favors TRBJ2-1, so the J call may be wrong. There are 13 residues in the CDR3. The V gene's germline CDR1 is SGHTA and CDR2 FQGNSA. CDR3 protein: CASSRFTTNEQFF. The CDR3, as DNA: TGTGCCAGCAGCCGCTTCACCACCAATGAGCAGTTCTTC.

The table lists this clonotype with a few counts. This chain uses TRBV5-1 with TRBJ1-5, with no clear D. This CDR3 is built from 14 residues. V was cut by 0 bases and J by 3 bases, with 7 bases left in between. Germline V gene data show CDR1 as SGHRS and CDR2 as YFSETQ. The CDR3 is CASSLGDPNQPQHF. CDR3 nucleotides: TGCGCCAGCAGCTTGGGGGATCCCAATCAGCCCCAGCATTTT.

The chain joins TRBV20-1 to TRBJ2-3, with 8 bases fitting TRBD2. Germline V gene lookup returns CDR1 DFQATT and CDR2 SNEGSKA (reference sequence). The CDR3 is 16 amino acids. The junction had 14 bases not matched to a gene; V was cut back by 3 bases and J by 6 bases. This CDR3 reads CSASPITSGPRDTQYF. The CDR3 nucleotides read TGCAGTGCTAGCCCGATCACTAGCGGTCCCAGGGATACGCAGTATTTT.

This clonotype was detected only a few times. This rearrangement joins TRBV20-1 to TRBJ2-5; 8 nucleotides match TRBD2. This CDR3 comprises 16 residues. With 0 bases clipped from V and 0 bases from J, the junction kept 6 bases outside the gene matches. Germline assignment: CDR1 DFQATT and CDR2 SNEGSKA (reference sequence). CDR3 nucleotides: TGCAGTGCTAGAGATCGGGCGGGGGGCAACCAAGAGACCCAGTACTTC. This translates into CSARDRAGGNQETQYF.

This clonotype was counted a few times. J is TRBJ1-5 and V is TRBV12-3 or TRBV12-4; D not resolved. Trimming shortened V by 3 bases and J by 0 bases, and 9 bases separated the two germline ends. The CDR3 covers 15 residues. CDR3 bases: TGTGCCAGCAGTTTTGCCAGAAATAGCAATCAGCCCCAGCATTTT. It encodes CASSFARNSNQPQHF.

This clonotype has a handful of counts. The chain links TRBV7-2 to TRBJ2-5; 12 positions agree with TRBD2. CDR3 length: 16 amino acids. Germline CDR1 reads SGHTA; CDR2 reads FQGNSA. V was clipped by 5 bases and J by 4 bases; unmatched bases: 8. CDR3 region: CASSPGRLAGVETQYF. CDR3 sequence (DNA): TGTGCCAGCAGCCCGGGCCGACTAGCGGGGGTAGAGACCCAGTACTTC.

The chain has TRBV20-1 and TRBJ1-1; D is undetermined. This CDR3 has 12 amino acids. Trimming pared 6 bases from V and 0 bases from J, leaving 8 bases between. CDR1 is DFQATT, CDR2 SNEGSKA, per germline (reference sequence). The CDR3 sequence: CSAITMNTEAFF. In DNA, the CDR3 is TGCAGTGCCATCACCATGAACACTGAAGCTTTCTTT.

In this sample, this clonotype turned up a few times. V usage is TRBV9 and J usage is TRBJ2-7; 7 bases match TRBD1. The germline gives CDR1 SGDLS, CDR2 YYNGEE. This CDR3 region has 14 residues. V trimming: 2 bases; J trimming: 6 bases; junction bases outside the gene matches: 8. CDR3 residues: CASSVHRQGGEQYF. The CDR3 region has the DNA TGTGCCAGCAGCGTTCACAGACAGGGCGGCGAGCAGTACTTC. The whole variable domain, remainder taken from reference TRBV9 and TRBJ2-7, is DSGVTQTPKHLITATGQRVTLRCSPRSGDLSVYWYQQSLDQGLQFLIQYYNGEERAKGNILERFSAQQFPDLHSELNLSSLELGDSALYFCASSVHRQGGEQYFGPGTRLTVT.

This clonotype was recorded a few times. The J gene is TRBJ2-6, the V gene TRBV28; D possibly matches TRBD1 or TRBD2 (5 bases each). The germline V gene encodes CDR1 MDHEN and CDR2 SYDVKM. Trimming took off 5 bases at V and 0 bases at J, with 14 bases between the two ends. This CDR3 region has 17 residues. This CDR3 reads CASSPGIGHSGANVLTF. CDR3 bases: TGTGCCAGCAGTCCCGGGATAGGACACTCTGGGGCCAACGTCCTGACTTTC. The variable domain in full, completed from reference TRBV28 and TRBJ2-6, reads DVKVTQSSRYLVKRTGEKVFLECVQDMDHENMFWYRQDPGLGLRLIYFSYDVKMKEKGDIPEGYSVSREKKERFSLILESASTNQTSMYLCASSPGIGHSGANVLTFGAGSRLTVL.

At least ten counts were recorded for this clonotype. This chain connects TRBV5-1 to TRBJ2-5, with 14 bases lining up with TRBD2. Germline CDR1 and CDR2: SGHRS and YFSETQ. Trimming at V came to 4 bases and at J to 1 base, leaving 3 bases not matched to a gene. This CDR3 spans 16 amino acids. The CDR3 spells CASSGGTSGGQETQYF. CDR3 in DNA: TGCGCCAGCAGCGGGGGGACTAGCGGGGGCCAAGAGACCCAGTACTTC.

The rearrangement links TRBV7-6 to TRBJ1-1; D possibly corresponds to TRBD1 (6 bases). The germline CDR1 and CDR2 sequences are SGHVS and FNYEAQ. The CDR3 contains 14 residues. The chain's CDR3 is CASGEHLMNTEAFF. In nucleotides, the CDR3 is TGTGCTTCAGGGGAGCATCTTATGAACACTGAAGCTTTCTTT. Drawing the rest from reference TRBV7-6 and TRBJ1-1, the complete variable domain is GAGVSQSPRYKVTKRGQDVALRCDPISGHVSLYWYRQALGQGPEFLTYFNYEAQQDKSGLPNDRFSAERPEGSISTLTIQRTEQRDSAMYRCASGEHLMNTEAFFGQGTRLTVV.

V gene TRBV24-1 combines with J gene TRBJ2-5; D is unclear. The tail of the sequence fits TRBJ2-1 better, so the J call may be wrong. The CDR3 loop spans 15 amino acids. Germline CDR1 KGHDR, CDR2 SFDVKD. DNA for the CDR3: TGTGCCACCAGTGATTCGACGGCCCTGGGCAATGAGCAGTTCTTC. The encoded protein is CATSDSTALGNEQFF.

The chain links TRBV18 to TRBJ2-2, with a weak D call TRBD2 (5 bases). Per germline, CDR1 KGHSH and CDR2 LQKENI. This CDR3 comprises 15 residues. V was pared by 0 bases and J by 5 bases, with 10 bases between. The CDR3, as DNA: TGTGCCAGCTCACCACCGCGCAGACTAACCGGGGAGCTGTTTTTT. It is translated as CASSPPRRLTGELFF.

This clonotype has a handful of counts. The chain recombines TRBV9 with TRBJ2-7, with TRBD2 as a possible D gene (6 bases). V lost 3 bases to trimming and J lost 3 bases, with 19 bases between them. Per the germline V gene, CDR1 is SGDLS and CDR2 is YYNGEE. There are 16 residues in the CDR3. The CDR3 here is CASSAAGGTGVYEQYF. In DNA form, the CDR3 reads TGTGCCAGCAGCGCCGCAGGCGGGACCGGCGTCTACGAGCAGTACTTC.

This clonotype was counted a few times. The chain has TRBV24-1 and TRBJ2-5, with D hard to call. This CDR3 region has 15 residues. V gave up 1 base and J gave up 2 bases, with 10 bases separating them. Per germline, CDR1 KGHDR and CDR2 SFDVKD. CDR3: CATSDLGRNQETQYF. DNA for the CDR3: TGTGCCACCAGTGATTTAGGACGGAATCAAGAGACCCAGTACTTC.